The 26 T cell receptor beta chains listed next were all sequenced from one sample in a study of blood T cell repertoires in COVID-19. TCRdb's copy holds only in-frame clones and misses some; the assay was immunoSEQ multiplex PCR. This sample has 200,000 to 250,000 clones, with more than 65% found just once. Sequences were obtained from peripheral blood. These receptors all come from a woman aged 40 to 50 with active or convalescent COVID-19.

The chain links TRBV15 to TRBJ2-2; 9 bases are shared with TRBD1. Germline trimming cut 6 bases from V and 3 bases from J; bases unmatched to any gene: 8. The CDR3 is made up of 16 amino acids. Germline V CDR1 and CDR2: LNHNV, YYDKDF (reference sequence). Written as DNA, the CDR3 is TGTGCCACCAGAAACTCCGGGACAGGGCACACCGGGGAGCTGTTTTTT. Its protein product is CATRNSGTGHTGELFF.

CDR3 nucleotide sequence: TGTGCCAGCAGCACTATCCGAGATCCTAATGAAAAACTGTTTTTT. Protein sequence: CASSTIRDPNEKLFF. This rearrangement joins TRBV25-1 to TRBJ1-4; the D is unclear. The germline V gene has CDR1 MGHDK and CDR2 SYGVNS. The CDR3 runs to 15 residues. V lost 6 bases and J lost 3, with 14 bases in between.

A few counts support this clone. The rearrangement uses TRBV7-2 and TRBJ1-6; D may be TRBD1 (5 bases). Looked up from germline, CDR1 is SGHTA and CDR2 is FQGNSA. V dropped 1 base and J dropped 1 base, with 5 bases sitting between them. This CDR3 region has 15 residues. The CDR3 loop reads CASSLDRSYNSPLHF. For the CDR3, the DNA is TGTGCCAGCAGCTTAGACAGGTCCTATAATTCACCCCTCCACTTT.

The rearrangement uses TRBV28 and TRBJ2-1; 13 bases are shared with TRBD2. CDR1 is MDHEN and CDR2 is SYDVKM in the germline V gene. CDR3 length: 21 amino acids. Unmatched junction bases numbered 16, after V lost 5 bases and J lost 0 bases. The CDR3 loop reads CASSGHAGLAGVLSSYNEQFF. The CDR3 DNA reads TGTGCCAGCAGTGGACATGCCGGACTAGCGGGGGTCCTGAGCTCCTACAATGAGCAGTTCTTC.

This chain uses TRBV28 with TRBJ2-7, with D maybe TRBD2 (5 bases). Trimming removed 3 bases from V and 2 bases from J, with 17 bases in between. The CDR3 consists of 16 residues. Germline CDR1 is MDHEN and CDR2 is SYDVKM. For the CDR3, the DNA is TGTGCCAGCAGTTTTTCGGGAACCACGGCACCCTACGAGCAGTACGTC. It translates to CASSFSGTTAPYEQYV.

The chain recombines TRBV5-5 with TRBJ2-1; 8 bases fit TRBD2. The germline gives CDR1 SGHKS, CDR2 YYEKEE (reference sequence). V was clipped by 0 bases and J by 7 bases; unmatched bases: 6. CDR3 length equals 15 residues. CDR3 region: CASSLVGGAGNEQFF. The CDR3 nucleotides are TGTGCCAGCAGCTTGGTCGGGGGGGCCGGTAATGAGCAGTTCTTC. Full variable domain (remainder filled in from reference TRBV5-5 and TRBJ2-1): DAGVTQSPTHLIKTRGQQVTLRCSPISGHKSVSWYQQVLGQGPQFIFQYYEKEERGRGNFPDRFSARQFPNYSSELNVNALLLGDSALYLCASSLVGGAGNEQFFGPGTRLTVL.

The chain carries TRBV18 and TRBJ2-3, with a tentative D call TRBD1 (5 bases). Deletions cut 0 bases from V and 0 bases from J, with 10 bases between. The CDR3 loop spans 16 amino acids. Germline-derived CDR1 and CDR2 are KGHSH and LQKENI. CDR3 DNA: TGTGCCAGCTCACCACCGATGGGGCCGAGCACAGATACGCAGTATTTT. Translation gives CASSPPMGPSTDTQYF.

The chain recombines TRBV5-1 with TRBJ1-4; D is undetermined. V gave up 0 bases and J gave up 4 bases, with 7 bases separating them. The CDR3 has 14 amino acids. In germline, CDR1 is SGHRS, CDR2 YFSETQ. As DNA, the CDR3 is TGCGCCAGCAGCTTGGAACACTATAATGAAAAACTGTTTTTT. This codes for CASSLEHYNEKLFF. Full variable domain (remainder filled in from reference TRBV5-1 and TRBJ1-4): KAGVTQTPRYLIKTRGQQVTLSCSPISGHRSVSWYQQTPGQGLQFLFEYFSETQRNKGNFPGRFSGRQFSNSRSEMNVSTLELGDSALYLCASSLEHYNEKLFFGSGTQLSVL.

This clone was counted many times. The V gene is TRBV20-1, the J gene TRBJ1-6; 9 bases line up with TRBD1. Germline CDR1 DFQATT, CDR2 SNEGSKA (reference sequence). This CDR3 region has 15 residues. The J segment lost 9 bases and the V segment lost 3 bases, leaving 9 bases of the junction unmatched. The CDR3, as DNA: TGCAGTGCTAGTCTGGGACAGGGTAAATTTTCACCCCTCCACTTT. It yields the protein CSASLGQGKFSPLHF.

The chain employs TRBV10-2 and TRBJ1-2; TRBD1 is a possible D gene (5 bases). Trimming removed 7 bases from V and 5 bases from J, with 14 bases in between. Germline assignment: CDR1 WSHSY and CDR2 SAAADI. The CDR3 contains 13 residues. The CDR3 DNA is TGCGCCAGCACTGAAGGGACTGGGTATGGCTACACCTTC. It encodes CASTEGTGYGYTF.

V is TRBV3-1 (or the pseudogene TRBV3-2) and J is TRBJ2-5; 9 positions agree with TRBD2. Trimming cost V 0 bases and J 5 bases; bases outside gene matches: 10. Germline V CDR1 and CDR2: LGHDT, YNNKEL (reference sequence). The CDR3 totals 17 residues. CDR3 sequence reads: CASSQDRAGGYKETQYF. The CDR3 region has the DNA TGTGCCAGCAGCCAAGATAGAGCGGGGGGTTATAAGGAGACCCAGTACTTC.

The V call is TRBV30, the J call TRBJ2-3; tentative D call: TRBD2 (7 bases). The CDR3 sequence is 16 residues long. Between the trimmed V and J ends, which lost 4 bases and 1 base, there was a span of 18 bases. Germline V lookup: CDR1 GTSNPN, CDR2 SVGIG (reference sequence). CDR3 nucleotide sequence: TGTGCCTGGAAACGGGGGGCCTTAGGGGGCACAGATACGCAGTATTTT. Translating it yields CAWKRGALGGTDTQYF.

The chain uses TRBV5-1 and TRBJ1-1; D is perhaps TRBD1 (5 bases). The CDR3 has 15 residues. With 0 bases removed from V and 1 base from J, the gap between germline ends came to 10 bases. Germline V CDR1 and CDR2: SGHRS, YFSETQ. CDR3 loop: CASSLVRGTNTEAFF. In DNA form, the CDR3 reads TGCGCCAGCAGCTTGGTCCGGGGGACGAACACTGAAGCTTTCTTT. The entire variable domain, with the rest obtained from reference TRBV5-1 and TRBJ1-1, is as follows: KAGVTQTPRYLIKTRGQQVTLSCSPISGHRSVSWYQQTPGQGLQFLFEYFSETQRNKGNFPGRFSGRQFSNSRSEMNVSTLELGDSALYLCASSLVRGTNTEAFFGQGTRLTVV.

This chain connects TRBV7-2 to TRBJ2-1; TRBD2 agrees at 8 bases. V shed 1 base, J shed 7 bases, and the junction held 6 bases outside the gene matches. The germline gives CDR1 SGHTA, CDR2 FQGNSA. The CDR3 runs 15 residues. CDR3 protein: CASSLVSGGRNEQFF. The DNA of the CDR3 is TGTGCCAGCAGCTTAGTGAGCGGGGGTAGGAATGAGCAGTTCTTC.

The chain joins TRBV7-2 to TRBJ1-2; unclear D gene. From germline, CDR1 is SGHTA and CDR2 FQGNSA. V shed 5 bases and J shed 5 bases, with 15 bases lying between them. The CDR3 is 14 amino acids. This CDR3 is CASSPPPGVYGYTF. CDR3 in DNA: TGTGCCAGCAGCCCCCCACCCGGGGTATATGGCTACACCTTC.

To note about this clone: The junction departs from germline at one end; a sequencing error may be responsible. This rearrangement joins TRBV7-4 to TRBJ2-2; 7 bases agree with TRBD1. This CDR3 region has 15 residues. The germline V gene has CDR1 SGHVT and CDR2 SQSDAQ. This CDR3 reads CASSLVDRKNRGAVF. The DNA for the CDR3 is TGTGCCAGCAGCTTAGTGGACAGGAAAAACCGGGGAGCTGTTTTT.

The chain joins TRBV5-6 to TRBJ2-7, with D tentatively TRBD1 (5 bases). The CDR3 runs to 15 residues. V gave up 4 bases and J gave up 5 bases, with 19 bases separating them. Germline lookup yields CDR1 SGHDT and CDR2 YYEEEE. The CDR3 nucleotides are TGTGCCAGCAGCCCGCAGGGAAAGGTTTCCAACGAGCAGTACGTC. This encodes CASSPQGKVSNEQYV.

The rearrangement joins TRBV7-9 to TRBJ2-5; D is unclear. Between the trimmed V and J ends, which lost 0 bases and 7 bases, there was a span of 12 bases. Looked up from germline, CDR1 is SEHNR and CDR2 is FQNEAQ (reference sequence). The CDR3 is 14 amino acids. The CDR3 DNA follows: TGTGCCAGCAGCTTAGCCCCAGGCCCACGGACCCAGTACTTC. This sequence encodes CASSLAPGPRTQYF.

V gene TRBV18 combines with J gene TRBJ1-4; weak D call: TRBD1 (5 bases). Germline values: CDR1 KGHSH, CDR2 LQKENI. V dropped 3 bases and J dropped 7 bases, with 9 bases sitting between them. The CDR3 contains 13 residues. The CDR3 sequence is CASSPRQSEKLFF. CDR3 DNA: TGTGCCAGCTCACCTCGACAGAGTGAAAAACTGTTTTTT.

The chain carries TRBV2 and TRBJ1-4, with TRBD1 as a possible D gene (6 bases). The CDR3 has 15 amino acids. V lost 7 bases to trimming and J lost 4 bases, with 16 bases between them. Germline V gene sequence: CDR1 SNHLY, CDR2 FYNNEI. The DNA of the CDR3 is TGTGCCAGCACCGTCGGGGGGCTTATTAATGAAAAACTGTTTTTT. This encodes CASTVGGLINEKLFF.

The chain combines TRBV11-2 with TRBJ2-5; 9 bases are a match to TRBD1. This CDR3 region has 14 residues. Losses at the gene ends were 3 bases for V and 3 bases for J; bases not matched to a gene: 2. CDR1 and CDR2 from the germline V gene are SGHAT and FQNNGV. CDR3 region: CASSLTGGEETQYF. The CDR3 coding sequence is TGTGCCAGCAGCTTGACAGGGGGGGAAGAGACCCAGTACTTC.

The chain is built from TRBV12-3 or TRBV12-4 and TRBJ1-6, with a weak D call TRBD1 (5 bases). V dropped 1 base and J dropped 9 bases, with 7 bases sitting between them. CDR3 length: 13 amino acids. CDR3 amino acids: CASSLGQSSPLHF. In DNA, the CDR3 is TGTGCCAGCAGTTTAGGACAGTCTTCACCCCTCCACTTT.

This clone was found a few times. The chain has TRBV30 and TRBJ1-5; perhaps TRBD1 as D (6 bases). The CDR3 is 13 residues long. Germline assignment: CDR1 GTSNPN and CDR2 SVGIG (reference sequence). V dropped 0 bases and J dropped 11 bases, with 14 bases sitting between them. CDR3 residues: CAWSVPGAVAQHF. CDR3 nucleotide sequence: TGTGCCTGGAGTGTACCAGGGGCGGTGGCCCAGCATTTT. Based on the CDR3 plus reference TRBV30 and TRBJ1-5, the full variable domain is SQTIHQWPATLVQPVGSPLSLECTVEGTSNPNLYWYRQAAGRGLQLLFYSVGIGQISSEVPQNLSASRPQDRQFILSSKKLLLSDSGFYLCAWSVPGAVAQHFGDGTRLSIL.

This chain uses TRBV28 with TRBJ1-2; the D is unclear. Germline V gene data show CDR1 as MDHEN and CDR2 as SYDVKM. The CDR3 runs to 16 residues. V lost 2 bases, J lost 4 bases, and 17 bases lay in between. The CDR3 protein is CASSLGGNGGSYGYTF. DNA for the CDR3: TGTGCCAGCAGTTTAGGAGGGAACGGTGGTTCCTATGGCTACACCTTC.

The V call is TRBV5-1, the J call TRBJ2-1; TRBD1 is a possible D gene (5 bases). The length of the CDR3 is 15 residues. CDR1 is SGHRS and CDR2 is YFSETQ in the germline V gene. V dropped 0 bases and J dropped 4 bases, with 11 bases sitting between them. Here the CDR3 DNA reads TGCGCCAGCAGCTTGGATTTAGGGGCATACAATGAGCAGTTCTTC. Amino acids: CASSLDLGAYNEQFF.

This clone has a single count. The V call is TRBV2, the J call TRBJ2-1; the match to TRBD1 covers 7 bases. The CDR3 is 16 residues long. V dropped 3 bases and J dropped 7; count of bases not matched to a gene: 12. Germline assignment: CDR1 SNHLY and CDR2 FYNNEI. CDR3 in amino acids: CASSDLGQPLGNEQFF. The CDR3 DNA reads as TGTGCCAGCAGTGACTTGGGACAGCCCTTGGGGAATGAGCAGTTCTTC.